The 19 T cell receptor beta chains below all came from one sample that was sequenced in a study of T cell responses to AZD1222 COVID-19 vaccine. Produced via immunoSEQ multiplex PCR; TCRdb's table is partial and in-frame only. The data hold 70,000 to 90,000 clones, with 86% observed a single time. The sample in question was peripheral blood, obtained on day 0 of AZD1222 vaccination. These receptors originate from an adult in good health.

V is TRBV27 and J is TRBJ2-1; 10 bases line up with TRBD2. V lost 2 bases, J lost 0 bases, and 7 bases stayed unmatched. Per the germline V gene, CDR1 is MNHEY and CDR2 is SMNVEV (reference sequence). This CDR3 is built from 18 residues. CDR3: CASSLSLAGAFSYNEQFF. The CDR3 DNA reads TGTGCCAGCAGTTTAAGTCTAGCGGGAGCCTTCTCCTACAATGAGCAGTTCTTC.

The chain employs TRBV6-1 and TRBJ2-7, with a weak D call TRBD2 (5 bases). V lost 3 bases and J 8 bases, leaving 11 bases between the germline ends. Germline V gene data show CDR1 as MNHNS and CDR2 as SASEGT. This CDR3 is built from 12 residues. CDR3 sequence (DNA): TGTGCCAGCAGTGATGACGGGGAAAAGCAGTACTTC. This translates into CASSDDGEKQYF.

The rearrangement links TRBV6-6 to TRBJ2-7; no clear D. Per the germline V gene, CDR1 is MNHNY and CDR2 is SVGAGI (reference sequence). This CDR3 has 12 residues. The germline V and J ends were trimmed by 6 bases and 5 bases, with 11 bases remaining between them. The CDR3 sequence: CASRGYGHEQYF. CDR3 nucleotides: TGTGCCAGCAGGGGTTACGGGCACGAGCAGTACTTC.

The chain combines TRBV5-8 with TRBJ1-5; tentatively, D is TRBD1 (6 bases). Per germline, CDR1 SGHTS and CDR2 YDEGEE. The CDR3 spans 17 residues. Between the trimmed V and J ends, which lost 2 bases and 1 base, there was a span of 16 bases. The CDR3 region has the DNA TGTGCCAGCAGCTTACCGACCGGGACATTAAGCAATCAGCCCCAGCATTTT. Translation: CASSLPTGTLSNQPQHF.

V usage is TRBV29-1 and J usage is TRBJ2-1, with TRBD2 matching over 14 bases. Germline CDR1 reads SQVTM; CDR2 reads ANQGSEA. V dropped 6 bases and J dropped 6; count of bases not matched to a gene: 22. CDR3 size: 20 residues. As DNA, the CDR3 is TGCAGCGTCGCGGGGGGTGACCTAGGACTAGCGGGAGGCACCTTCAATGAGCAGTTCTTC. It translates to CSVAGGDLGLAGGTFNEQFF.

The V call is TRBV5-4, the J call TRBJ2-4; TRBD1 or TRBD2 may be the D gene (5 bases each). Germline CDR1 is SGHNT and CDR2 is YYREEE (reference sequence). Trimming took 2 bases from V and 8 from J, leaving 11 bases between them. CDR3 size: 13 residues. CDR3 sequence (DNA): TGTGCCAGCAGCTTCGGGGCCGAGGACATTCAGTACTTC. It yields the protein CASSFGAEDIQYF.

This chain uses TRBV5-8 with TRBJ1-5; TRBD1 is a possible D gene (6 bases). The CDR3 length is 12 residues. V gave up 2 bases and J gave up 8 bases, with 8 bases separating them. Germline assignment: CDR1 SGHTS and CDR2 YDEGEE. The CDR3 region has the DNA TGTGCCAGCAGCTTTTCAGGGGAGCCCCAGCATTTT. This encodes CASSFSGEPQHF.

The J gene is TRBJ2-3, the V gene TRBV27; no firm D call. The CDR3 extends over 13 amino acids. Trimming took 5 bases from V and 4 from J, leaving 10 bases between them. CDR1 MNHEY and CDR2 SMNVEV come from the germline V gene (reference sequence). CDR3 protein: CASSPSRADTQYF. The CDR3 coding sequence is TGTGCCAGCAGTCCCTCACGGGCAGATACGCAGTATTTT.

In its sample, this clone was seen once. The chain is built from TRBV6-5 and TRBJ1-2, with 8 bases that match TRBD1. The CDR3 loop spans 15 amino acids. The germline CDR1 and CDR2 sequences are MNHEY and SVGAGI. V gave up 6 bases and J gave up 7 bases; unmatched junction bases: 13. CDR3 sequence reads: CASSLTRTGYSGYTF. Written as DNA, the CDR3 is TGTGCCAGCAGCCTCACCCGGACAGGGTATAGTGGCTACACCTTC.

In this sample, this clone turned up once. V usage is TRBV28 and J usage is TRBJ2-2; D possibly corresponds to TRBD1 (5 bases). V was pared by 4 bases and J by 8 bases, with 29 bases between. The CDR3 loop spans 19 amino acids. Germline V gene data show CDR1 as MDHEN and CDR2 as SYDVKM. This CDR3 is CASSWGILEDSAGGGELFF. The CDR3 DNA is TGTGCCAGCAGTTGGGGCATACTCGAAGACTCGGCCGGTGGGGGGGAGCTGTTTTTT. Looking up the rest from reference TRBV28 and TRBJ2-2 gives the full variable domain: DVKVTQSSRYLVKRTGEKVFLECVQDMDHENMFWYRQDPGLGLRLIYFSYDVKMKEKGDIPEGYSVSREKKERFSLILESASTNQTSMYLCASSWGILEDSAGGGELFFGEGSRLTVL.

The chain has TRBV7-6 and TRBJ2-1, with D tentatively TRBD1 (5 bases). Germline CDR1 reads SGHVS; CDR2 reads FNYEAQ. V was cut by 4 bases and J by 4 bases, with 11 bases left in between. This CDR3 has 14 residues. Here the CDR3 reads CASSSTDTYNEQFF. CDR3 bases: TGTGCCAGCAGCTCCACGGACACATACAATGAGCAGTTCTTC.

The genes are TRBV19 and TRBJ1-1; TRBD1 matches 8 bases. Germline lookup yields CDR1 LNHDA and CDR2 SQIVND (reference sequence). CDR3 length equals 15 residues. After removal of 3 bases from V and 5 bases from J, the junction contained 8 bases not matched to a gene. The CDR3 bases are TGTGCCAGTAGTATCCTGACAGGGGCGCTTACTGAAGCTTTCTTT. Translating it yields CASSILTGALTEAFF. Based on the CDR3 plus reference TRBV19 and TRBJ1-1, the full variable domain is DGGITQSPKYLFRKEGQNVTLSCEQNLNHDAMYWYRQDPGQGLRLIYYSQIVNDFQKGDIAEGYSVSREKKESFPLTVTSAQKNPTAFYLCASSILTGALTEAFFGQGTRLTVV.

CDR3 sequence (DNA): TGTGCCAGCTCACCAATGGCGGACTATGGCTACACCTTC. Translating gives CASSPMADYGYTF. The chain has TRBV18 and TRBJ1-2; D remains unclear. Germline CDR1 KGHSH, CDR2 LQKENI. The CDR3 is made up of 13 amino acids. V lost 2 bases and J lost 3, with 7 bases in between.

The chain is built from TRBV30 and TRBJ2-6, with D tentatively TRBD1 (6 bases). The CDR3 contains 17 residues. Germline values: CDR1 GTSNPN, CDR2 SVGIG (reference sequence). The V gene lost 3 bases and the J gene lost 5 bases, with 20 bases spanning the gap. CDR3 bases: TGTGCCTGGAGCCTTCAACAGGGACGTTCTCGGGCCAACGTCCTGACTTTC. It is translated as CAWSLQQGRSRANVLTF.

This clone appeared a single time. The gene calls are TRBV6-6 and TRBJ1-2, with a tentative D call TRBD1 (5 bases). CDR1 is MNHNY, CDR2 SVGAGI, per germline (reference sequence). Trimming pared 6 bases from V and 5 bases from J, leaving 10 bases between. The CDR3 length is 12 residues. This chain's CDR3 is CASSTDSYGYTF. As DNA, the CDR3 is TGTGCCAGCAGCACCGACAGTTATGGCTACACCTTC.

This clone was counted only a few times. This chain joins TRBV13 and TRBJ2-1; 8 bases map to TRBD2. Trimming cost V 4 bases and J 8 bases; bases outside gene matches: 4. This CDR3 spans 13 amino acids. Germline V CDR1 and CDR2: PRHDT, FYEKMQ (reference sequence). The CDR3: CASSSGGADEQFF. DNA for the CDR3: TGTGCCAGCAGCTCCGGGGGGGCCGATGAGCAGTTCTTC.

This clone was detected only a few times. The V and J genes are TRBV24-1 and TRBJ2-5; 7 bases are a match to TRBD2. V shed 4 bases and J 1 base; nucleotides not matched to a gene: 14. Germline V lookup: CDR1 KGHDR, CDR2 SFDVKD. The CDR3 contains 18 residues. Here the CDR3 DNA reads TGTGCCACCAGTGAATCCGGGGCCGTAGCGGGCTTCCAAGAGACCCAGTACTTC. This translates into CATSESGAVAGFQETQYF.

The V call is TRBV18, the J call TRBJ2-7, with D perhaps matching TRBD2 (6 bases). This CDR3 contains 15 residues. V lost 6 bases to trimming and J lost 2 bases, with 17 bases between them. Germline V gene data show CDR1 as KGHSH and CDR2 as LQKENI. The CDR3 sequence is CASSPTLATPYEQYF. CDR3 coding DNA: TGTGCCAGCTCGCCTACCCTAGCGACTCCCTACGAGCAGTACTTC.

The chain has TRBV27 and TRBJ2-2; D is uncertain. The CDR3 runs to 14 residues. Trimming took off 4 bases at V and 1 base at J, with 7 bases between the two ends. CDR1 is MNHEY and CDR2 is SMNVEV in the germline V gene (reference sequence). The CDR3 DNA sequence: TGTGCCAGCAGTTGGACGGTGAACACCGGGGAGCTGTTTTTT. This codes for CASSWTVNTGELFF.